Included here is one T cell receptor beta chain sequence, with context. The time point here: pre-sensitization, week 0. Indicated treatment: therapeutic diphenylcyclopropenone sensitization with weekly scalp DPC. TCRdb reprocessed the RACE reads with MiXCR, giving one entry per CDR3 protein. The sample yields approximately 260,000 distinct CDR3 sequences, approximately 8.4% seen once. There are 16 residues in the CDR3. J gave up 3 bases and V 5 bases, and 8 bases lay outside the gene matches. Germline V gene sequence: CDR1 SGHNT, CDR2 YYREEE (reference sequence). The source of the sample is a study of human T cells and chemical hapten exposure.

The rearrangement uses TRBV5-4 and TRBJ2-2, with 9 bases matching TRBD1. Material: whole blood, obtained in connection with sensitization to the hapten diphenylcyclopropenone (DPC). This TCR was recovered from a woman in her thirties or forties with alopecia areata. Some clones in this sample may be carry-over from other donors' samples. CDR3 nucleotides: TGTGCCAGCAGACCTCCGGGACAGGGCGACACCGGGGAGCTGTTTTTT. This sequence encodes CASRPPGQGDTGELFF.